One sample yielded the 27 T cell receptor beta chains listed below, sequenced in a study of cytotoxic CD8 clonotypes in ibrutinib-treated CLL. Sequencing was performed with immunoSEQ multiplex PCR; in TCRdb, only in-frame clones are kept and a portion is missing. This sample has about 74,000 clones, with about 84% found just once. The specimen comprised PBMCs, sampled at disease progression, from a patient treated with ibrutinib. Receptor source: a human donor with chronic lymphocytic leukemia.

The rearrangement links TRBV15 to TRBJ2-7; no reliable D call. Trimming stripped 1 base from V and 5 bases from J, with 9 bases between. The germline gives CDR1 LNHNV, CDR2 YYDKDF (reference sequence). The CDR3 is 13 residues long. The DNA for the CDR3 is TGTGCCACCAGCAGAGGTTCATTCGACGAGCAGTACTTC. Its translation: CATSRGSFDEQYF.

V gene TRBV28 combines with J gene TRBJ2-7, with no clear D. This CDR3 has 12 residues. CDR1 MDHEN and CDR2 SYDVKM come from the germline V gene. Trimming left V 1 base short and J 7 bases short, with 8 bases between. The CDR3 region is CASSLFSSEQYF. CDR3 sequence (DNA): TGTGCCAGCAGTTTATTCAGTTCTGAGCAGTACTTC.

The chain employs TRBV10-3 and TRBJ1-2; 7 bases line up with TRBD1. This CDR3 spans 12 amino acids. The J segment lost 6 bases and the V segment lost 7 bases, leaving 5 bases of the junction unmatched. Germline lookup yields CDR1 ENHRY and CDR2 SYGVKD. The CDR3 reads CAITRQGDGYTF. The CDR3 bases are TGTGCCATCACCCGACAGGGTGATGGCTACACCTTC.

This chain joins TRBV5-4 and TRBJ2-2; D remains ambiguous. The CDR3 runs 13 residues. The V gene lost 2 bases and the J gene lost 6 bases, with 8 bases spanning the gap. The V gene's germline CDR1 is SGHNT and CDR2 YYREEE (reference sequence). CDR3: CASSLEIPGELFF. The CDR3 region has the DNA TGTGCCAGCAGCTTAGAAATCCCCGGGGAGCTGTTTTTT.

This clone was seen more than once but under ten times. DNA of the CDR3: TGCGCCAGCAGCTCCAGCTACGAGCAGTACTTC. Translation gives CASSSSYEQYF. This chain connects TRBV5-1 to TRBJ2-7; D remains ambiguous. The germline V gene has CDR1 SGHRS and CDR2 YFSETQ. The CDR3 has 11 amino acids. Trimming took off 3 bases at V and 3 bases at J, with 4 bases between the two ends.

This chain joins TRBV4-2 and TRBJ2-3; D unresolved. CDR3 size: 14 residues. CDR1 and CDR2 (germline): LGHNA, YNFKEQ. Trimming took off 8 bases at V and 3 bases at J, with 15 bases between the two ends. CDR3 sequence: CASSRTDPTDTQYF. The CDR3, as DNA: TGTGCCAGCTCCCGGACGGACCCTACAGATACGCAGTATTTT.

The V and J genes are TRBV6-6 and TRBJ2-4, with a tentative D call TRBD1 (6 bases). V shed 10 bases and J shed 0 bases, with 16 bases lying between them. CDR1 is MNHNY, CDR2 SVGAGI, per germline (reference sequence). This CDR3 has 15 amino acids. The CDR3 loop is CATSWGRGAKNIQYF. CDR3 DNA: TGTGCCACCTCATGGGGCAGGGGAGCCAAAAACATTCAGTACTTC.

This chain joins TRBV9 and TRBJ2-5; 10 bases map to TRBD2. V lost 3 bases and J lost 5; bases outside the gene matches: 7. Germline V gene data show CDR1 as SGDLS and CDR2 as YYNGEE. The CDR3 sequence is 15 residues long. Here the CDR3 reads CASSGGTSVLETQYF. The CDR3 DNA reads TGTGCCAGCAGCGGGGGGACTAGCGTTCTTGAGACCCAGTACTTC.

The chain is built from TRBV11-3 and TRBJ2-5, with TRBD1 matching 10 bases. The germline V gene has CDR1 SGHNT and CDR2 YENEEA. The trim removed 3 bases at V and 7 bases at J, leaving 5 bases unmatched. The CDR3 sequence is 14 residues long. This chain's CDR3 is CASSFGQGGGTQYF. DNA of the CDR3: TGTGCCAGCAGCTTTGGACAGGGGGGAGGGACCCAGTACTTC. Variable domain in full (rest from reference TRBV11-3 and TRBJ2-5): EAGVVQSPRYKIIEKKQPVAFWCNPISGHNTLYWYLQNLGQGPELLIRYENEEAVDDSQLPKDRFSAERLKGVDSTLKIQPAELGDSAVYLCASSFGQGGGTQYFGPGTRLLVL.

In nucleotides, the CDR3 is TGTGCCAGCAGCCAAGGACTAGCGGGAGGAACCTACGAGCAGTACTTC. Its protein product is CASSQGLAGGTYEQYF. The chain joins TRBV14 to TRBJ2-7, with TRBD2 matching 13 bases. This CDR3 region has 16 residues. Germline CDR1 and CDR2: SGHDN and FVKESK. The V and J ends lost 1 base and 2 bases, in that order; junction bases with no gene match: 2.

The chain combines TRBV7-6 with TRBJ2-2; 7 bases are a match to TRBD2. The CDR3 covers 16 residues. J was trimmed by 3 bases and V by 5 bases; bases with no gene match: 9. CDR1 SGHVS and CDR2 FNYEAQ come from the germline V gene. The CDR3 nucleotides read TGTGCCAGCAGCCCCAGGCGGGGGTCTTACACCGGGGAGCTGTTTTTT. It encodes CASSPRRGSYTGELFF.

The chain is built from TRBV4-1 and TRBJ1-3, with D possibly being TRBD1 (5 bases). V was pared by 4 bases and J by 0 bases, with 10 bases between. This CDR3 is 15 amino acids long. The germline gives CDR1 MGHRA, CDR2 YSYEKL. The CDR3 sequence is CASSRTPYSGNTIYF. CDR3 coding DNA: TGCGCCAGCAGCCGGACACCCTACTCTGGAAACACCATATATTTT.

J is TRBJ1-2 and V is TRBV19; 12 nucleotides match TRBD1. The junction had 13 bases not matched to a gene; V was cut back by 7 bases and J by 7 bases. Germline V gene data show CDR1 as LNHDA and CDR2 as SQIVND (reference sequence). The CDR3 is 16 amino acids. The CDR3, as DNA: TGTGCCAGTACCCACTCCAGGGGACAGGGGGCGCTTGGCTACACCTTC. Translating gives CASTHSRGQGALGYTF.

The chain combines TRBV5-1 with TRBJ2-5, with D uncertain. This CDR3 comprises 12 residues. Germline CDR1 SGHRS, CDR2 YFSETQ. Deletions cut 2 bases from V and 5 bases from J, with 7 bases between. CDR3 in amino acids: CASSFNVETQYF. The DNA of the CDR3 is TGCGCCAGCAGCTTTAATGTTGAGACCCAGTACTTC.

The chain has TRBV18 and TRBJ1-5; 7 bases line up with TRBD1. The CDR3 is 16 amino acids. V was clipped by 8 bases and J by 4 bases; unmatched bases: 14. Germline CDR1 is KGHSH and CDR2 is LQKENI. The CDR3 DNA is TGTGCCAGCGCAAAGACCCGGGACAGAGATAATCAGCCCCAGCATTTT. This translates into CASAKTRDRDNQPQHF.

The chain combines TRBV30 with TRBJ1-2, with no clear D. This CDR3 spans 14 amino acids. Trimming took off 0 bases at V and 7 bases at J, with 15 bases between the two ends. CDR1 and CDR2 from the germline V gene are GTSNPN and SVGIG (reference sequence). CDR3 sequence reads: CAWSVDRNSGGYTF. The DNA for the CDR3 is TGTGCCTGGAGTGTAGACCGGAATAGTGGTGGCTACACCTTC.

The J gene is TRBJ1-2, the V gene TRBV4-2, with a possible D match to TRBD1 (5 bases). The CDR3 is made up of 16 amino acids. V lost 1 base and J lost 3, with 15 bases in between. Germline V gene data show CDR1 as LGHNA and CDR2 as YNFKEQ. The CDR3 spells CASSQASGSSDYGYTF. The CDR3 bases are TGTGCCAGCAGCCAAGCGTCAGGGAGTTCGGACTATGGCTACACCTTC.

This clone was seen only a few times. V usage is TRBV6-1 and J usage is TRBJ1-3, with 8 bases matching TRBD1. V was pared by 6 bases and J by 9 bases, with 4 bases of the junction left unmatched. The germline CDR1 and CDR2 sequences are MNHNS and SASEGT. The CDR3 length is 12 residues. CDR3 sequence (DNA): TGTGCCAGCAGGGACAGGGACCGCACCATATATTTT. Residues: CASRDRDRTIYF.

This chain connects TRBV5-1 to TRBJ2-2, with a tentative D call TRBD1 (6 bases). V was pared by 1 base and J by 5 bases, with 12 bases between. The CDR3 consists of 15 residues. CDR1 and CDR2 (germline): SGHRS, YFSETQ. The CDR3 loop reads CASSLWTVETGELFF. CDR3 DNA sequence: TGCGCCAGCAGCTTGTGGACAGTCGAGACCGGGGAGCTGTTTTTT.

This clone is a singleton in its sample. The chain uses TRBV5-1 and TRBJ1-1, with a tentative D call TRBD1 (5 bases). The V and J ends lost 6 bases and 7 bases respectively, with 19 bases between them. CDR1 and CDR2 from the germline V gene are SGHRS and YFSETQ. The CDR3 sequence is 14 residues long. This CDR3 is CASNGDGHFIEAFF. For the CDR3, the DNA is TGCGCCAGCAACGGGGACGGACACTTCATTGAAGCTTTCTTT.

The rearrangement links TRBV5-1 to TRBJ2-2, with D uncertain. Trimming removed 0 bases at V and 5 bases at J, with 8 bases between. This CDR3 spans 14 amino acids. The germline CDR1 and CDR2 sequences are SGHRS and YFSETQ. In DNA, the CDR3 is TGCGCCAGCAGCTTGGCCCCTAGGACCGGGGAGCTGTTTTTT. The encoded protein is CASSLAPRTGELFF.

There are a few counts of this clone. The CDR3: CASMGQTTGELFF. DNA of the CDR3: TGTGCCAGCATGGGACAGACCACCGGGGAGCTGTTTTTT. The V call is TRBV2, the J call TRBJ2-2; 7 positions agree with TRBD1. Trimming took 7 bases from V and 4 from J; bases not matched to a gene: 3. The CDR3 contains 13 residues. Germline V gives CDR1 SNHLY, CDR2 FYNNEI. Based on the CDR3 plus reference TRBV2 and TRBJ2-2, the full variable domain is EPEVTQTPSHQVTQMGQEVILRCVPISNHLYFYWYRQILGQKVEFLVSFYNNEISEKSEIFDDQFSVERPDGSNFTLKIRSTKLEDSAMYFCASMGQTTGELFFGEGSRLTVL.

The chain carries TRBV9 and TRBJ1-5; D ambiguous. Germline V lookup: CDR1 SGDLS, CDR2 YYNGEE. The CDR3 is 14 residues long. V was trimmed by 0 bases and J by 4 bases, leaving 8 bases between them. The CDR3 nucleotides are TGTGCCAGCAGCGTAGGACCAGCAAATCAGCCCCAGCATTTT. Translated, it gives CASSVGPANQPQHF.

This chain links TRBV5-1 with TRBJ1-4, with 9 bases that match TRBD1. Unmatched junction bases numbered 6, after V lost 4 bases and J lost 2 bases. The length of the CDR3 is 16 residues. The germline V gene has CDR1 SGHRS and CDR2 YFSETQ. For the CDR3, the DNA is TGCGCCAGCAGCCTGGGACAGGGAAGGACTAATGAAAAACTGTTTTTT. Translation: CASSLGQGRTNEKLFF.

V is TRBV5-1 and J is TRBJ1-1; no clear D gene. V dropped 3 bases and J dropped 2 bases, with 8 bases sitting between them. The CDR3 has 13 amino acids. Germline-derived CDR1 and CDR2 are SGHRS and YFSETQ. CDR3 region: CASSSGFNTEAFF. CDR3 DNA sequence: TGCGCCAGCAGCTCGGGGTTCAACACTGAAGCTTTCTTT.

The chain employs TRBV29-1 and TRBJ1-5; no clear D gene. The ends were cut back, 4 bases at V and 2 bases at J, with 9 bases in the middle. Per the germline V gene, CDR1 is SQVTM and CDR2 is ANQGSEA. This CDR3 comprises 13 residues. The CDR3 spells CSVGGPGNQPQHF. CDR3 bases: TGCAGCGTTGGAGGGCCAGGCAATCAGCCCCAGCATTTT.

This clone came up once. The chain uses TRBV7-8 and TRBJ2-7; unclear D gene. CDR1 and CDR2 (germline): SGHVS, FQNEAQ. This CDR3 spans 14 amino acids. Deletions cut 2 bases from V and 1 base from J, with 9 bases between. The CDR3: CASSLMAASYEQYF. The DNA of the CDR3 is TGTGCCAGCAGCTTAATGGCAGCTTCCTACGAGCAGTACTTC.